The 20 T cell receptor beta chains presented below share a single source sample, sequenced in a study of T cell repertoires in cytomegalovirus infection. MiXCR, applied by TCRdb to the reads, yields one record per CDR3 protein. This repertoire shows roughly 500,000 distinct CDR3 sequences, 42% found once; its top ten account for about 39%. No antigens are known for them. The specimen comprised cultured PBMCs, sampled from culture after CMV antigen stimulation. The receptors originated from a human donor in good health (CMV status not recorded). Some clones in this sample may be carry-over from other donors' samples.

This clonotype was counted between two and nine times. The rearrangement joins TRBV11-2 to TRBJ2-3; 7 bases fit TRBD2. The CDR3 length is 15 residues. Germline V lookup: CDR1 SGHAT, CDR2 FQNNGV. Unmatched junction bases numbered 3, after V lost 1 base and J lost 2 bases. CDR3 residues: CASSLAGRPTDTQYF. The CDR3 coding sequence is TGTGCCAGCAGCTTAGCCGGGAGGCCCACAGATACGCAGTATTTT.

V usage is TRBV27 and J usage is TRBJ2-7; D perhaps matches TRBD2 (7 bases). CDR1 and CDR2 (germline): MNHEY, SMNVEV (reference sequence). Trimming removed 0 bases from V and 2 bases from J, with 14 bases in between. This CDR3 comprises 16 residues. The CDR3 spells CASSLSEGGDTYEQYF. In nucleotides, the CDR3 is TGTGCCAGCAGTTTATCGGAGGGAGGGGACACCTACGAGCAGTACTTC.

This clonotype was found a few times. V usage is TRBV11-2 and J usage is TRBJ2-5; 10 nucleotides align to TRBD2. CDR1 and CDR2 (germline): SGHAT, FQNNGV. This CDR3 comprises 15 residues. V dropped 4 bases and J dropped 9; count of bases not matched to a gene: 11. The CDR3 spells CASSSPGLAILSQYF. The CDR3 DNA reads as TGTGCCAGCAGCTCGCCGGGACTAGCGATTCTTTCCCAGTACTTC.

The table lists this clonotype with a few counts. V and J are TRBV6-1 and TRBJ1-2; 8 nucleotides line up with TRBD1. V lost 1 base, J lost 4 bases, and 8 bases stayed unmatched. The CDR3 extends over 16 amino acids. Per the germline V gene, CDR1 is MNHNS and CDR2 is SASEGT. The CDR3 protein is CASSEDAGGRIYGYTF. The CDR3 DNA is TGTGCCAGCAGTGAAGATGCAGGGGGCAGGATCTATGGCTACACCTTC.

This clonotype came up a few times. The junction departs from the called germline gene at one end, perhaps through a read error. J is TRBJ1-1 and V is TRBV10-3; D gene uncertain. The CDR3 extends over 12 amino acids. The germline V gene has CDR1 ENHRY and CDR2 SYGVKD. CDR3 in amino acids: CAISESMMGLMF. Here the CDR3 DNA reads TGTGCCATCAGTGAGTCGATGATGGGGTTGATGTTT.

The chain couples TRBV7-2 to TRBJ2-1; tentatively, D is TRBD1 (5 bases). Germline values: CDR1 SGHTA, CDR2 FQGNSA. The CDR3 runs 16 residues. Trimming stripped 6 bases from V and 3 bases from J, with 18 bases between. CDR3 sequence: CASRRQFLVGYNEQFF. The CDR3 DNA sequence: TGTGCCAGCAGAAGACAGTTCCTCGTGGGCTACAATGAGCAGTTCTTC.

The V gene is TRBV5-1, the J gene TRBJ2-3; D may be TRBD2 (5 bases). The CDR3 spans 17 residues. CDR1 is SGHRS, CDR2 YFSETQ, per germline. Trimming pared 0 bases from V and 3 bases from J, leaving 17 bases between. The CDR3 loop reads CASSLGPLSGGTDTQYF. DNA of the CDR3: TGCGCCAGCAGCTTGGGGCCGCTGAGCGGTGGAACAGATACGCAGTATTTT.

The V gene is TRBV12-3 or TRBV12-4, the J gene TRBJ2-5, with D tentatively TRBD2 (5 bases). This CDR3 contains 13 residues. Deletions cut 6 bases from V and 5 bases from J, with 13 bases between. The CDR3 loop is CASSLHGVETQYF. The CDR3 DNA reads TGTGCCAGCAGCCTTCACGGGGTTGAGACCCAGTACTTC.

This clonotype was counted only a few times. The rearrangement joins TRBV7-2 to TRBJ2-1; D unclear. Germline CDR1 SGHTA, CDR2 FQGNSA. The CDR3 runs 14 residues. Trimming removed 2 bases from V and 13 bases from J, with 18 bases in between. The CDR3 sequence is CASSLMRSAERQFF. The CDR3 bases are TGTGCCAGCAGCTTAATGAGATCGGCGGAGCGTCAGTTCTTC.

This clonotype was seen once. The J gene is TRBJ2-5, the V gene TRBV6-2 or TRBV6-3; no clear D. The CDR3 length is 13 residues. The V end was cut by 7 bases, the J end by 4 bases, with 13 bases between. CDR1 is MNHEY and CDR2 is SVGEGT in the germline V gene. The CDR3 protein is CASIKQVGETQYF. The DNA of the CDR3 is TGTGCCAGCATCAAGCAGGTGGGAGAGACCCAGTACTTC.

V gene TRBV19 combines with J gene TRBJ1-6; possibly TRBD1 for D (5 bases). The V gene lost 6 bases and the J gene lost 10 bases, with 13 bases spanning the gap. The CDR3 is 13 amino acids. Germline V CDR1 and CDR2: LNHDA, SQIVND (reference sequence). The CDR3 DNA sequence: TGTGCCAGTAGCTTGGGGGGACCATCACCCCTCCACTTT. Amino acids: CASSLGGPSPLHF.

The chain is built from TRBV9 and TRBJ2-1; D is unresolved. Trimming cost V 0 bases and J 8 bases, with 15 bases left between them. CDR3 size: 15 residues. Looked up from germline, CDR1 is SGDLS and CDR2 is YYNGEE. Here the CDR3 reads CASSVGVGDIDEQFF. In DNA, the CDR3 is TGTGCCAGCAGCGTAGGTGTAGGTGATATCGATGAGCAGTTCTTC. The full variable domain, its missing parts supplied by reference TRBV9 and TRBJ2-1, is DSGVTQTPKHLITATGQRVTLRCSPRSGDLSVYWYQQSLDQGLQFLIQYYNGEERAKGNILERFSAQQFPDLHSELNLSSLELGDSALYFCASSVGVGDIDEQFFGPGTRLTVL.

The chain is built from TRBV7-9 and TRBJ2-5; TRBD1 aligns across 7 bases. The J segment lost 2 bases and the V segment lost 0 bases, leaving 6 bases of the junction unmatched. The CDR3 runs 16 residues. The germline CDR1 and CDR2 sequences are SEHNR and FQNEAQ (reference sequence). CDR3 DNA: TGTGCCAGCAGCTTAGCGGTGGCAGGGGGACAAGAGACCCAGTACTTC. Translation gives CASSLAVAGGQETQYF. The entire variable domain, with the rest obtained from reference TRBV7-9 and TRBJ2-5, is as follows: DTGVSQNPRHKITKRGQNVTFRCDPISEHNRLYWYRQTLGQGPEFLTYFQNEAQLEKSRLLSDRFSAERPKGSFSTLEIQRTEQGDSAMYLCASSLAVAGGQETQYFGPGTRLLVL.

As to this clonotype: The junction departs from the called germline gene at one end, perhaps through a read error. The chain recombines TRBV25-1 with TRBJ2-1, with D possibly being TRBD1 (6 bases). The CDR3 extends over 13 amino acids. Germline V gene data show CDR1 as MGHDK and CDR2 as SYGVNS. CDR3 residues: CARSRQAPGEQFF. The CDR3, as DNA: TGTGCCCGCAGCCGACAGGCCCCGGGTGAGCAGTTCTTC.

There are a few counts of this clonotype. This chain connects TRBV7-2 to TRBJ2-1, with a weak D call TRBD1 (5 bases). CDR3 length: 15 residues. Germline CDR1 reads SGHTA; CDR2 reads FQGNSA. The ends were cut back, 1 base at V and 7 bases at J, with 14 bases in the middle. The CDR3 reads CASSLVGLGANEQFF. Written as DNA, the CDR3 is TGTGCCAGCAGCTTAGTGGGGCTAGGGGCTAATGAGCAGTTCTTC.

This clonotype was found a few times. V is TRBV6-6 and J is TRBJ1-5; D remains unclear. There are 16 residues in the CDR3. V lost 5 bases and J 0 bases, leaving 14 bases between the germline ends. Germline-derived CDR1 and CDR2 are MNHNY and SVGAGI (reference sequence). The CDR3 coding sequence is TGTGCCAGCAGTCCTACAAGGACTTATAGCAATCAGCCCCAGCATTTT. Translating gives CASSPTRTYSNQPQHF.

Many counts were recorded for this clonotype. The CDR3 nucleotides read TGTGCCAGCAGCTCGGGACTAGCGGGGGCCATGGGGCAGTTCTTC. Translation gives CASSSGLAGAMGQFF. V and J are TRBV7-2 and TRBJ2-1; TRBD2 matches at 14 bases. The CDR3 runs 15 residues. V was pared by 4 bases and J by 12 bases, with 8 bases of the junction left unmatched. Germline assignment: CDR1 SGHTA and CDR2 FQGNSA.

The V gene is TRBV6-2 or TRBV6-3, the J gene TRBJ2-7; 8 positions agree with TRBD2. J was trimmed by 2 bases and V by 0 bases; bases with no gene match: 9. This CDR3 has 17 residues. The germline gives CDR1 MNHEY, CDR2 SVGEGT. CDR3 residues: CASSYSTETSDPYEQYF. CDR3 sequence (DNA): TGTGCCAGCAGTTACTCGACCGAGACTAGCGACCCCTACGAGCAGTACTTC.

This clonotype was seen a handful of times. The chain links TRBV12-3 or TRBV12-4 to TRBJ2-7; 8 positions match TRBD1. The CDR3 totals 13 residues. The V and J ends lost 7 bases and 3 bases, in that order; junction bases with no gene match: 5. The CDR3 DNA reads TGTGCCAGCAAACCAGGGGGCGGCTACGAGCAGTACTTC. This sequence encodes CASKPGGGYEQYF.

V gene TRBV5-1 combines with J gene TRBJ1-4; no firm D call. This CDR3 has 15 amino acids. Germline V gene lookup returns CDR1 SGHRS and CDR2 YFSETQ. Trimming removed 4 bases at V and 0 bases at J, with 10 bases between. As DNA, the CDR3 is TGCGCCAGCAGCCGGGAGGTCTCAACTAATGAAAAACTGTTTTTT. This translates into CASSREVSTNEKLFF.